The following is a T cell receptor (beta chain) sequence with its context. Its antigen remains unidentified. It was with 60 Vbeta and 13 Jbeta primers that the PCR ran. This table comes from immunoSEQ multiplex PCR, and its TCRdb copy is limited to in-frame clones, with some not included. Counted here are roughly 100,000 clones, approximately 89% occurring once; the ten biggest clones make up around 3.9%. The sample belongs to a study of cytomegalovirus exposure and HLA in healthy donors. Study conclusions and caveats: Among donors in an Asian-associated ancestry cluster, a later analysis reportedly found fewer N-insertions than the roughly 610-donor mean.

This CDR3 comprises 15 residues. Germline assignment: CDR1 MRHNA and CDR2 SNTAGT. The ends lost 9 bases at V and 6 bases at J; junction bases unmatched: 11. The sequence derives from a young man in good health and CMV-seronegative. The rearrangement joins TRBV6-4 to TRBJ2-2; 9 nucleotides line up with TRBD1. The sequencing input was PBMCs. CDR3 loop: CASKSGTGIPGELFF. The CDR3 nucleotides read TGTGCCAGTAAGAGCGGGACAGGGATCCCCGGGGAGCTGTTTTTT.